This T cell receptor (beta chain) was identified during a study of blood T cell repertoires in COVID-19. Study background: COVID-19 samples from acute and convalescent phases originated in the United States, Italy and Spain. The analysed material was cDNA or gDNA that came from T cells, B-cell-depleted T cells, or PBMCs.

The CDR3 contains 13 residues. V shed 2 bases and J shed 8 bases, with 9 bases lying between them. The germline V gene encodes CDR1 MDHEN and CDR2 SYDVKM. This table comes from immunoSEQ multiplex PCR, and its TCRdb copy is limited to in-frame clones, with some not included. Of about 220,000 clones in the sample, 75% to 85% were seen once. The chain joins TRBV28 to TRBJ1-4; D not certain. The TCR was taken from a human donor in a cohort sampled during active COVID-19. Material for sequencing was peripheral blood. DNA of the CDR3: TGTGCCAGCAGTTTAACCCGGTCGGAAAAACTGTTTTTT. It codes for CASSLTRSEKLFF.